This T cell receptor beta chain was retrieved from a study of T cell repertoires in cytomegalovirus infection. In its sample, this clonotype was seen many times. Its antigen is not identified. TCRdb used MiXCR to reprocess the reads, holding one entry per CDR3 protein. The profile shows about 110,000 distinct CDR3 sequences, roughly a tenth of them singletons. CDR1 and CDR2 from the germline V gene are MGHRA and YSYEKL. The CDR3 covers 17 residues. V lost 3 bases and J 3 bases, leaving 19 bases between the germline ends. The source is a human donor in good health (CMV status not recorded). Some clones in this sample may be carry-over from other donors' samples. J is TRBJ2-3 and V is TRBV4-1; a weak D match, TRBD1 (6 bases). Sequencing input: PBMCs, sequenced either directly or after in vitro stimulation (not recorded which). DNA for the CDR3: TGCGCCAGCAGCCACCGCTATCCCAGGGGTTTAACAGATACGCAGTATTTT. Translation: CASSHRYPRGLTDTQYF.